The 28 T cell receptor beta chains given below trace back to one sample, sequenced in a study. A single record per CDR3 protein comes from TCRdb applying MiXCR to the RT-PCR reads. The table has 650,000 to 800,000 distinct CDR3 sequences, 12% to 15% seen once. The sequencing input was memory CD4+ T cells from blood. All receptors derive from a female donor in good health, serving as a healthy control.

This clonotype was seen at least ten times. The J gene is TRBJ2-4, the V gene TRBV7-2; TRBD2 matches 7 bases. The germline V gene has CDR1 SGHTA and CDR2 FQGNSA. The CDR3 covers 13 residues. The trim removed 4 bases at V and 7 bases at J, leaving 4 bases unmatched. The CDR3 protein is CASSSTGGNIQYF. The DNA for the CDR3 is TGTGCCAGCAGCTCCACGGGAGGTAACATTCAGTACTTC.

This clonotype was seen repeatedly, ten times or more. In DNA, the CDR3 is TGTGCCAGCAGCTACGGGACAAAACAGCCCCAGCATTTT. Translating gives CASSYGTKQPQHF. This chain links TRBV7-2 with TRBJ1-5, with D tentatively TRBD1 (6 bases). CDR3 length: 13 amino acids. CDR1 is SGHTA, CDR2 FQGNSA, per germline. The germline V and J ends were trimmed by 4 bases and 7 bases, with 11 bases remaining between them.

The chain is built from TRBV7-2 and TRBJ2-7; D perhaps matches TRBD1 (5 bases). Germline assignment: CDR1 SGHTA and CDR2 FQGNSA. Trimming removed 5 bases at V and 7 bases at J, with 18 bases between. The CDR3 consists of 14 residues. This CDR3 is CASSTPVGTGEQYF. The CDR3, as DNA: TGTGCCAGCAGCACTCCGGTAGGAACAGGAGAGCAGTACTTC.

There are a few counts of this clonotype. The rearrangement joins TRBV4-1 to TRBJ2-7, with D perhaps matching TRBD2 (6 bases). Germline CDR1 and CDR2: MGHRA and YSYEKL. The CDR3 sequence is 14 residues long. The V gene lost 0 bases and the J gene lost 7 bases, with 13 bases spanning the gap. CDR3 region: CASSQDEEGREQYF. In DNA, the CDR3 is TGCGCCAGCAGCCAAGATGAGGAGGGGAGGGAGCAGTACTTC.

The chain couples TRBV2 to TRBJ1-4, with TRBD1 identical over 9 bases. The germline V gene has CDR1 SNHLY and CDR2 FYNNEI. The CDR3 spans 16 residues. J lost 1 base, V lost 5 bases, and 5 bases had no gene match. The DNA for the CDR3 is TGTGCCAGCAGTCAACCGGGACAGGGAACTAATGAAAAACTGTTTTTT. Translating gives CASSQPGQGTNEKLFF.

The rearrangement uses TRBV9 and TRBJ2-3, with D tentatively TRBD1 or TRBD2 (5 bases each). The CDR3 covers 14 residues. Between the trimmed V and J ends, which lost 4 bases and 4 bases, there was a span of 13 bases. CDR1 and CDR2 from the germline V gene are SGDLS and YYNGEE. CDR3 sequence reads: CASSRDGRADTQYF. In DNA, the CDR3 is TGTGCCAGCAGCAGGGACGGACGGGCAGATACGCAGTATTTT.

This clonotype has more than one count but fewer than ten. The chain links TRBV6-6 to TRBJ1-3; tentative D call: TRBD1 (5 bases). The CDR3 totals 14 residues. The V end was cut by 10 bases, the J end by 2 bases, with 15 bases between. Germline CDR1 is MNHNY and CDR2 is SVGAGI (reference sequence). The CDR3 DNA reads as TGTGCCACACGGGGCGATGTAGCTGGAAACACCATATATTTT. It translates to CATRGDVAGNTIYF.

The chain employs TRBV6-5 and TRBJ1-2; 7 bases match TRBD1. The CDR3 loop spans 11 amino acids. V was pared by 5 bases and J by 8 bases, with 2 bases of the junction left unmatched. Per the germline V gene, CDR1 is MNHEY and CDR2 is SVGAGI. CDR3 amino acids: CASSDRVGYTF. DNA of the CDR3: TGTGCCAGCAGTGACAGGGTCGGCTACACCTTC.

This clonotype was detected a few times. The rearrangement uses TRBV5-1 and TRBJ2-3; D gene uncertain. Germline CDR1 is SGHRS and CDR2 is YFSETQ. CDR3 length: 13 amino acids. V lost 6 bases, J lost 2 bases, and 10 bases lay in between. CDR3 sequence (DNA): TGCGCCAGCAAGACGCTTCCCACAGATACGCAGTATTTT. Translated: CASKTLPTDTQYF.

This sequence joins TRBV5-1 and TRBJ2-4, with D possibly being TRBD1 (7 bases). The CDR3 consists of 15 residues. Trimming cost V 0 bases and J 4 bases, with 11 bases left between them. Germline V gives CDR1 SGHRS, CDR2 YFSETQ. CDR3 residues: CASSLGGDRKNIQYF. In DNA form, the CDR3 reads TGCGCCAGCAGCTTGGGGGGGGACAGAAAAAACATTCAGTACTTC.

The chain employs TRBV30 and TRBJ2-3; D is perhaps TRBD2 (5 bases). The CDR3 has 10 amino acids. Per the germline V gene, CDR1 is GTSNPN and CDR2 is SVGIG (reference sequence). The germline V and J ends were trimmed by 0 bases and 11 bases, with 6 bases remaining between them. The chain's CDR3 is CAWSVGLQYF. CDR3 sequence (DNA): TGTGCCTGGAGTGTCGGACTGCAGTATTTT.

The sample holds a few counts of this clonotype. The CDR3 loop is CASRPLAGGYNEQFF. CDR3 in DNA: TGTGCCAGCAGACCACTAGCGGGAGGCTACAATGAGCAGTTCTTC. The chain combines TRBV3-1 with TRBJ2-1, with 12 bases fitting TRBD2. Germline-derived CDR1 and CDR2 are LGHDT and YNNKEL (reference sequence). The CDR3 sequence is 15 residues long. V dropped 6 bases and J dropped 3; count of bases not matched to a gene: 3.

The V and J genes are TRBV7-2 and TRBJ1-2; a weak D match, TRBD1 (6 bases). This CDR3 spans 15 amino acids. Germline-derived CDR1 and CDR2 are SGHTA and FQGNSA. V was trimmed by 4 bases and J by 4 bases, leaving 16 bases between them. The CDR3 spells CASSSAGDQIYGYTF. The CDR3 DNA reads TGTGCCAGCAGCTCTGCAGGGGATCAGATCTATGGCTACACCTTC.

The CDR3 loop reads CASSLEWGSTDTQYF. The CDR3 DNA reads TGCGCCAGCAGCTTGGAGTGGGGATCCACAGATACGCAGTATTTT. The chain employs TRBV5-1 and TRBJ2-3; D is unclear. This CDR3 contains 15 residues. V dropped 0 bases and J dropped 2 bases, with 10 bases sitting between them. Germline CDR1 reads SGHRS; CDR2 reads YFSETQ.

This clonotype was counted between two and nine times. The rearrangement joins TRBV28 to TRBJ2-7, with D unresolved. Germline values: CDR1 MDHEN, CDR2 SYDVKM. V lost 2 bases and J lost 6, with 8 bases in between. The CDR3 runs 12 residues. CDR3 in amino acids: CASSLMRSEQYF. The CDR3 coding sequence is TGTGCCAGCAGTTTAATGAGGTCCGAGCAGTACTTC.

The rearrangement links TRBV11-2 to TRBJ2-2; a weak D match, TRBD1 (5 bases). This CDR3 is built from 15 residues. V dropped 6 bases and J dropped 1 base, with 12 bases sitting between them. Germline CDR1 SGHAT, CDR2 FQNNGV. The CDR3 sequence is CASRLWQGNTGELFF. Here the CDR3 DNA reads TGTGCCAGCAGGCTGTGGCAGGGGAACACCGGGGAGCTGTTTTTT.

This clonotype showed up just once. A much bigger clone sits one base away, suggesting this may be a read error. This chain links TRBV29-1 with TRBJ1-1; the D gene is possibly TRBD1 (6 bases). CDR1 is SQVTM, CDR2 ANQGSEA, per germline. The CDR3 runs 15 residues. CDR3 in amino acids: CSVLPHGLRDTKAFF. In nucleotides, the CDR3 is TGCAGCGTTCTCCCCCATGGCCTAAGGGACACTAAAGCTTTCTTT. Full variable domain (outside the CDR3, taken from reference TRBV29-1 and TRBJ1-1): SAVISQKPSRDICQRGTSLTIQCQVDSQVTMMFWYRQQPGQSLTLIATANQGSEATYESGFVIDKFPISRPNLTFSTLTVSNMSPEDSSIYLCSVLPHGLRDTKAFFGQGTRLTVV.

The CDR3, as DNA: TGTGCCAGCTCACCCGATCCGGGACACATCCAGTTCTTC. Encoded protein: CASSPDPGHIQFF. V gene TRBV18 combines with J gene TRBJ2-1, with a possible D match to TRBD1 (6 bases). The CDR3 runs 13 residues. Germline V gene sequence: CDR1 KGHSH, CDR2 LQKENI. V was pared by 3 bases and J by 13 bases, with 16 bases between.

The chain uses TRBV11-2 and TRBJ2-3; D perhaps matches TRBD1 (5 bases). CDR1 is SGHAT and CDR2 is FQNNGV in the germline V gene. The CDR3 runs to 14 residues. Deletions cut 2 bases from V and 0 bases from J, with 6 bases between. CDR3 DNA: TGTGCCAGCAGCTTATGGGGCAGCACAGATACGCAGTATTTT. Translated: CASSLWGSTDTQYF.

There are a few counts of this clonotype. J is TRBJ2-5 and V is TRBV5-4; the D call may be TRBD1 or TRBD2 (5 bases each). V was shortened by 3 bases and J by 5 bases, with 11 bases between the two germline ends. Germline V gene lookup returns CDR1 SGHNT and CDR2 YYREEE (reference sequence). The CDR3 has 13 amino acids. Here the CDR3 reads CASSSGPSETQYF. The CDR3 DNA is TGTGCCAGCAGCTCGGGACCCTCGGAGACCCAGTACTTC.

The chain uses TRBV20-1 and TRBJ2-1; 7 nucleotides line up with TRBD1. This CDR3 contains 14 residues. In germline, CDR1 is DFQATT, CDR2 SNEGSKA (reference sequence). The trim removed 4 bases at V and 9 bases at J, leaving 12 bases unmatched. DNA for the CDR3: TGCAGTGCTACTCCCTCACAGGGGAGTTCTGAGCAGTTCTTC. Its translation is CSATPSQGSSEQFF.

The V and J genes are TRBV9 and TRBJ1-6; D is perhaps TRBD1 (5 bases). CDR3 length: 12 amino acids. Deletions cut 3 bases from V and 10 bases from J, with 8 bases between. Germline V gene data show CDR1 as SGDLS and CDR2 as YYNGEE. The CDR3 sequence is CASSEGRSPLHF. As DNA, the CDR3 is TGTGCCAGCAGCGAGGGACGATCACCCCTCCACTTT.

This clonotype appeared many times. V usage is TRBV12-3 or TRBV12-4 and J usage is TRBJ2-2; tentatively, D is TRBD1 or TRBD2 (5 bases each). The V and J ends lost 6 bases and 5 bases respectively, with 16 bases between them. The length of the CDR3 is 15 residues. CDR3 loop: CASSLGQGETGELFF. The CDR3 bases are TGTGCCAGCAGCCTGGGTCAGGGAGAGACCGGGGAGCTGTTTTTT.

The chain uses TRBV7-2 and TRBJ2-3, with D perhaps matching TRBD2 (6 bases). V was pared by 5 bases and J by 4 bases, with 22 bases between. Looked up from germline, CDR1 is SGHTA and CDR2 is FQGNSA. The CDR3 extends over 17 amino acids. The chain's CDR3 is CASSKLAGSDDADTQYF. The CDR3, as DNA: TGTGCCAGCAGCAAACTGGCGGGGAGCGATGACGCAGATACGCAGTATTTT.

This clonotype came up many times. CDR3 region: CASSLEQQMNTGELFF. Here the CDR3 DNA reads TGCGCCAGCAGCTTAGAACAGCAGATGAACACCGGGGAGCTGTTTTTT. The chain uses TRBV5-1 and TRBJ2-2; D not certain. Germline CDR1 is SGHRS and CDR2 is YFSETQ. Trimming stripped 2 bases from V and 1 base from J, with 12 bases between. This CDR3 spans 16 amino acids. The entire variable domain, with the rest obtained from reference TRBV5-1 and TRBJ2-2, is as follows: KAGVTQTPRYLIKTRGQQVTLSCSPISGHRSVSWYQQTPGQGLQFLFEYFSETQRNKGNFPGRFSGRQFSNSRSEMNVSTLELGDSALYLCASSLEQQMNTGELFFGEGSRLTVL.

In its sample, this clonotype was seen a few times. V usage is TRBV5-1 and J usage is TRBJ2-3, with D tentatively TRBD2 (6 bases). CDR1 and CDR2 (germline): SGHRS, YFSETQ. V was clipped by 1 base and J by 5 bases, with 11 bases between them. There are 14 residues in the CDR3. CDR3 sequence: CASSLSQRVDTQYF. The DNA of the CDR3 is TGCGCCAGCAGCTTGAGTCAGCGGGTAGATACGCAGTATTTT.

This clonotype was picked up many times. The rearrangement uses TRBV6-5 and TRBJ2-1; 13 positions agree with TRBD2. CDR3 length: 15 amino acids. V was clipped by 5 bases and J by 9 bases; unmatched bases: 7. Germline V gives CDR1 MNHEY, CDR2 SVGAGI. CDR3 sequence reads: CASSPGLAGEFEQFF. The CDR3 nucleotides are TGTGCCAGCAGTCCTGGACTAGCGGGAGAATTTGAGCAGTTCTTC.

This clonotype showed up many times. CDR3 DNA sequence: TGTGCCAGCGGAGAAACAGGGGCTTATGGCTACACCTTC. Translating gives CASGETGAYGYTF. The chain links TRBV6-5 to TRBJ1-2; 7 bases match TRBD1. The CDR3 consists of 13 residues. The V gene's germline CDR1 is MNHEY and CDR2 SVGAGI. The junction had 8 bases not matched to a gene; V was cut back by 8 bases and J by 5 bases.